These T cell receptor beta chains were read from a single sample in a study of response to subunit inactivated influenza vaccine. TCRdb analysed the RT-PCR reads with MiXCR anew, one entry per CDR3 protein. The sample contains about 520,000 distinct CDR3 sequences, 25% of which appear only once. The source was CD4+ T cells sorted from PBMCs, collected roughly 5 days after vaccination. Source of these receptors: a man in his fifties who received an inactivated influenza vaccine. The CDR3 runs from the conserved cysteine through the conserved F or W. A D gene is named only where the DNA matches it firmly. Part of the rows lack a size; the others show once, few, many or a class for expanded clones.

CDR3aa	CDR3nt	d_gene	abundance	v_gene	j_gene
CASSLQGNDYGYTF	TGTGCCAGCAGCTTACAGGGGAACGACTATGGCTACACCTTC	.	.	TRBV7-2	TRBJ1-2
CASSLVPSGGATYNEQFF	TGCGCCAGCAGCTTGGTTCCTAGCGGGGGGGCCACATACAATGAGCAGTTCTTC	TRBD2	.	TRBV5-1	TRBJ2-1
CSARLSSRSTDTQYF	TGCAGTGCTAGACTGAGCAGCAGGAGCACAGATACGCAGTATTTT	.	.	TRBV20-1	TRBJ2-3
CASKPGQGPVASYNEQFF	TGTGCCAGCAAACCGGGACAGGGGCCGGTCGCCTCCTACAATGAGCAGTTCTTC	TRBD1	few	TRBV6-1	TRBJ2-1
CASSIGVAPEQFF	TGTGCCAGTAGTATCGGGGTAGCGCCTGAGCAGTTCTTC	.	.	TRBV19	TRBJ2-1
CASSQRGGRFYEQYF	TGTGCCAGCAGCCAAAGGGGGGGCAGATTTTACGAGCAGTACTTC	.	few	TRBV7-2	TRBJ2-7
CSARAREPETQYF	TGCAGTGCTAGAGCCCGGGAACCAGAGACCCAGTACTTC	.	.	TRBV20-1	TRBJ2-5
CASSYSRLAGEGGETQYF	TGTGCCAGCAGTTACTCTCGACTAGCGGGAGAAGGGGGAGAGACCCAGTACTTC	TRBD2	.	TRBV6-5	TRBJ2-5
CASSRTSPTRTGELFF	TGTGCCAGCAGTCGAACTAGCCCGACTAGAACCGGGGAGCTGTTTTTT	.	.	TRBV12-3/TRBV12-4	TRBJ2-2
CSVDRREGYNEQFF	TGCAGCGTTGACCGGCGGGAGGGTTACAATGAGCAGTTCTTC	TRBD2	few	TRBV29-1	TRBJ2-1
CATSDKTSGTDTQYF	TGTGCCACCAGTGATAAGACTAGCGGGACTGATACGCAGTATTTT	TRBD2	few	TRBV24-1	TRBJ2-3
CASSPSGTTLQETQYF	TGTGCCAGTTCCCCTAGCGGGACAACACTGCAAGAGACCCAGTACTTC	TRBD2	few	TRBV7-6	TRBJ2-5
CASGSLAGRYEQYF	TGTGCCAGCGGGTCACTAGCGGGGAGGTACGAGCAGTACTTC	TRBD2	.	TRBV28	TRBJ2-7
CASSQELGGEQYF	TGCGCCAGCAGCCAAGAGCTGGGGGGCGAGCAGTACTTC	.	.	TRBV4-3	TRBJ2-7
CASSDYLGQGDDTQYF	TGTGCCAGCAGTGATTACTTGGGACAGGGCGACGATACGCAGTATTTT	TRBD1	.	TRBV6-2/TRBV6-3	TRBJ2-3
CAISVEETDTQYF	TGTGCCATCAGTGTGGAAGAAACAGATACGCAGTATTTT	.	.	TRBV10-3	TRBJ2-3
CASSVSPRSYEQYF	TGTGCCAGCAGCGTATCCCCACGATCCTACGAGCAGTACTTC	.	many	TRBV9	TRBJ2-7
CASSSDRGGRAWRNTIYF	TGTGCCAGCAGCTCGGACAGGGGAGGAAGAGCGTGGAGAAACACCATATATTTT	TRBD1	.	TRBV5-6	TRBJ1-3
CASSQGEILGEAFF	TGTGCCAGCAGCCAAGGGGAGATTTTGGGTGAAGCTTTCTTT	.	.	TRBV3-1	TRBJ1-1
CASSIRADTQYF	TGTGCCAGTAGTATCAGGGCAGATACGCAGTATTTT	.	.	TRBV19	TRBJ2-3
CASNRDGYYEQYF	TGCGCCAGCAACCGGGACGGATACTACGAGCAGTACTTC	.	few	TRBV5-1	TRBJ2-7
CSARVGGQGTGELFF	TGCAGTGCTAGAGTGGGGGGGCAGGGTACCGGGGAGCTGTTTTTT	.	.	TRBV20-1	TRBJ2-2
CASSRRGAGANVLTF	TGTGCCAGCAGCCGAAGGGGGGCTGGGGCCAACGTCCTGACTTTC	.	.	TRBV5-6	TRBJ2-6
CASSITSGRNEQYF	TGTGCCAGCAGTATTACTAGCGGGAGAAACGAGCAGTACTTC	TRBD2	few	TRBV28	TRBJ2-7
CASSNGGLSPQHF	TGTGCCAGCAGTAACGGGGGTCTTTCGCCCCAGCATTTT	.	.	TRBV12-3/TRBV12-4	TRBJ1-5
CSARGQGASNERLFF	TGCAGTGCTAGGGGACAGGGGGCTTCTAATGAAAGACTGTTTTTT	TRBD1	.	TRBV20-1	TRBJ1-4
CASSYGDRVEVKLFF	TGTGCCAGCAGTTACGGGGACAGGGTCGAAGTAAAACTGTTTTTT	TRBD1	.	TRBV6-5	TRBJ1-4
CSATPGIRTGELFF	TGCAGTGCCACCCCAGGGATTAGGACCGGGGAGCTGTTTTTT	.	.	TRBV20-1	TRBJ2-2
CASSANLELDTQYF	TGTGCCAGCAGCGCCAACCTCGAGTTGGATACCCAGTACTTC	.	.	TRBV9	TRBJ2-5
CASSLWGDGYNEQFF	TGTGCCAGCAGTTTATGGGGGGACGGCTACAATGAGCAGTTCTTC	.	once	TRBV6-5	TRBJ2-1
CASSGPGHRISAETQYF	TGTGCCAGCAGCGGACCGGGACACCGAATTTCTGCAGAGACCCAGTACTTC	.	.	TRBV7-6	TRBJ2-5
CASSSSGRKGGTDTQYF	TGTGCCAGCAGCTCAAGCGGACGGAAGGGGGGAACAGATACGCAGTATTTT	.	.	TRBV7-9	TRBJ2-3
CASSPGGGIYTDTQYF	TGTGCCAGCAGCCCAGGGGGCGGGATATACACAGATACGCAGTATTTT	TRBD1	.	TRBV11-2	TRBJ2-3
CASSQALGLGGHSNQPQHF	TGCGCCAGCAGCCAAGCCTTGGGACTAGGAGGACATAGCAATCAGCCCCAGCATTTT	.	many	TRBV4-1	TRBJ1-5
CASSQDIGYEQYF	TGCGCCAGCAGCCAAGATATAGGTTACGAGCAGTACTTC	.	.	TRBV4-3	TRBJ2-7
CSARDPQAGGNEQFF	TGCAGTGCTAGAGATCCGCAGGCTGGGGGCAATGAGCAGTTCTTC	.	few	TRBV20-1	TRBJ2-1
CATSRDRLASGEQYF	TGTGCCACCAGCAGAGATCGACTAGCGTCCGGCGAGCAGTACTTC	TRBD2	few	TRBV15	TRBJ2-7
CASRPWAGGADTQYF	TGTGCCAGCAGACCCTGGGCAGGGGGGGCAGATACGCAGTATTTT	.	.	TRBV28	TRBJ2-3
CASSPLRGNTGELFF	TGTGCCAGCAGCCCGTTAAGGGGGAATACCGGGGAGCTGTTTTTT	.	.	TRBV11-2	TRBJ2-2
CAIRDSNNSPLHF	TGTGCCATCAGGGACAGCAATAATTCACCCCTCCACTTT	.	many	TRBV10-3	TRBJ1-6
CASRPGTGLRASNQPQHF	TGTGCCAGCAGACCTGGGACAGGCCTTAGGGCTAGCAATCAGCCCCAGCATTTT	TRBD1	many	TRBV6-2/TRBV6-3	TRBJ1-5
CASSRHRGYSQETQYF	TGTGCCAGCAGTCGTCACAGGGGATACAGCCAAGAGACCCAGTACTTC	TRBD1	few	TRBV12-3/TRBV12-4	TRBJ2-5
CAGGRPSGTEAFF	TGTGCCGGCGGTCGCCCGTCGGGCACTGAAGCTTTCTTT	.	.	TRBV7-2	TRBJ1-1
CASSFFTGSYEQYF	TGTGCCAGCAGTTTTTTTACAGGCTCCTACGAGCAGTACTTC	.	.	TRBV12-3/TRBV12-4	TRBJ2-7
CASSDAVRYNEQFF	TGTGCCAGCAGTGATGCAGTCCGATACAATGAGCAGTTCTTC	.	.	TRBV2	TRBJ2-1
CSASGRGLTSNEKLFF	TGCAGTGCTAGCGGCCGGGGGCTGACCTCTAATGAAAAACTGTTTTTT	.	many	TRBV20-1	TRBJ1-4
CASKWDADSPLHF	TGTGCCAGCAAGTGGGACGCAGATTCACCCCTCCACTTT	.	many	TRBV6-2/TRBV6-3	TRBJ1-6
CASNPGTRDTEAFF	TGTGCCAGCAACCCCGGGACTAGAGACACTGAAGCTTTCTTT	.	.	TRBV5-6	TRBJ1-1
CASSLSGQYNSPLHF	TGTGCCAGCAGTTTATCTGGACAATATAATTCACCCCTCCACTTT	.	.	TRBV28	TRBJ1-6